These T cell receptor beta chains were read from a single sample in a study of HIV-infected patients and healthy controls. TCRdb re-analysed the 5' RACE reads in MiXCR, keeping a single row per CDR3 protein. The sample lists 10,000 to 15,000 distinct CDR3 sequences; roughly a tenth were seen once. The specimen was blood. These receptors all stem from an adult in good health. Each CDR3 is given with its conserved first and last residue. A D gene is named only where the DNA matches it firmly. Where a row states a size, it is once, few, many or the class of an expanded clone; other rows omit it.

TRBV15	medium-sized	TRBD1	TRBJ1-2	TGTGCCACCAGCAGAGATCCCGGACAGGGAAACTATGGCTACACCTTC	CATSRDPGQGNYGYTF
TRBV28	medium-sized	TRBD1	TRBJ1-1	TGTGCCAGCAGTTTTTTTAGGACAGGACCATCCACTGAAGCTTTCTTT	CASSFFRTGPSTEAFF
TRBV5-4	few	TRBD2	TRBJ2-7	TGTGCCAGCAGCCCAACTAGCGGGAGTCCCCGCGCGCCCTACGAGCAGTACTTC	CASSPTSGSPRAPYEQYF
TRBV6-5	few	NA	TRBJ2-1	TGTGCCAGTTCGGTGAGCGACAATTCCTACAATGAGCAGTTCTTC	CASSVSDNSYNEQFF
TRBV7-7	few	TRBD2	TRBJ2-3	TGTGCTAGCAGCCTAACCGGGACTAGTTCAGATACGCAGTATTTT	CASSLTGTSSDTQYF
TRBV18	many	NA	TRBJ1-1	TGTGCCAGCTCACCCGGGTGGGAGAACACTGAAGCTTTCTTT	CASSPGWENTEAFF
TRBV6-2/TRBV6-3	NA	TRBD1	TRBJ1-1	TGTGCCAGCAGTTACTCTTCGGACAGGGTCTCGGAAGCTTTCTTT	CASSYSSDRVSEAFF
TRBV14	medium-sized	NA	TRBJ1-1	TGTGCCAGCAGCCAAGGGCTAGGGACTGAAGCTTTCTTT	CASSQGLGTEAFF
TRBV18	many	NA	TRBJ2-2	TGTGCCAGCTCACCCGGGAGGCAGGGGACGACCGGGGAGCTGTTTTTT	CASSPGRQGTTGELFF
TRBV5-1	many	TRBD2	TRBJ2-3	TGCGCCAGCAGCTTTGGGGGGGGGTTTCAGGATACGCAGTATTTT	CASSFGGGFQDTQYF
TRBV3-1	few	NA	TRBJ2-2	TGTGCCAGCAGTTACATGGGCCGGAGGGAGCTGTTTTTT	CASSYMGRRELFF
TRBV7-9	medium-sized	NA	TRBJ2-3	TGTGCCAGCAGCTTGTCGGGATCGGTAGATACGCAGTATTTT	CASSLSGSVDTQYF
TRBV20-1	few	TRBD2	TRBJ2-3	TGCAGTGCCGGGACTAGCGGGAGGTCTAGCACAGATACGCAGTATTTT	CSAGTSGRSSTDTQYF
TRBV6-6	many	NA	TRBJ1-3	TGTGCCAGCAGTGCTATTCTCGGTACTGGAAACACCATATATTTT	CASSAILGTGNTIYF
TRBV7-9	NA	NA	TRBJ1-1	TGTGCCAGCAGCTTAGTAGGGGCCAGTGAAGCTTTCTTT	CASSLVGASEAFF
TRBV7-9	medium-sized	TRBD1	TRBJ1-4	TGTGCCAGCAGTCCACGACAGGGCGGCGAAAAACTGTTTTTT	CASSPRQGGEKLFF
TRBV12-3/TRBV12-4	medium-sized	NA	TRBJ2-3	TGTGCCAGCACCGGGACCTATCCCCCAACTACGCAGTATTTT	CASTGTYPPTTQYF
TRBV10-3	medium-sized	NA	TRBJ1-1	TGTGCCATCAGTGAGGCAGGGCCCACTGAAGCTTTCTTT	CAISEAGPTEAFF
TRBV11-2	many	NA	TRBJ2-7	TGTGCCAGCAGCTTCGAGCGAGCCTACGAGCAGTACTTC	CASSFERAYEQYF
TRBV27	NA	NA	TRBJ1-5	TGTGCCAGCAGCAACCGGGACAGCAATCAGCCCCAGCATTTT	CASSNRDSNQPQHF